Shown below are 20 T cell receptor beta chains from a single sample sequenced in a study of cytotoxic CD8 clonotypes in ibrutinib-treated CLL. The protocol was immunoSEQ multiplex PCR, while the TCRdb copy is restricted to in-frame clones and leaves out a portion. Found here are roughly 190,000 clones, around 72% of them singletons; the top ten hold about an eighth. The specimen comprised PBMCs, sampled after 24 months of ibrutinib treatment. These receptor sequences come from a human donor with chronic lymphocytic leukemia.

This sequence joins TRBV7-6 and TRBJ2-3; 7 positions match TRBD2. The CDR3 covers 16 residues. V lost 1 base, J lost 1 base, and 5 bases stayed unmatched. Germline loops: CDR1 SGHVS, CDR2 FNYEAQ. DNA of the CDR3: TGTGCCAGCAGCTTAGATTCGGGAGGACGCACAGATACGCAGTATTTT. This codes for CASSLDSGGRTDTQYF.

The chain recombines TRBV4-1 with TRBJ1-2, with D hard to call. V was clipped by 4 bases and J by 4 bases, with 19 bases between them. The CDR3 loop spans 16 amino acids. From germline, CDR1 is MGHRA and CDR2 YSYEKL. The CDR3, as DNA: TGCGCCAGCAGCCCCCCCTTAGGAGGGCCGTTCTATGGCTACACCTTC. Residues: CASSPPLGGPFYGYTF.

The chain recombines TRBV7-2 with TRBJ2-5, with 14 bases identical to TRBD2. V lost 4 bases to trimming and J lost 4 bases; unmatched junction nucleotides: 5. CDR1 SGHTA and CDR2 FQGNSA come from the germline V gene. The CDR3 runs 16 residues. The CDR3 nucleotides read TGTGCCAGCAGCTCCGGACTAGCGGGAGGCCGAGAGACCCAGTACTTC. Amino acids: CASSSGLAGGRETQYF.

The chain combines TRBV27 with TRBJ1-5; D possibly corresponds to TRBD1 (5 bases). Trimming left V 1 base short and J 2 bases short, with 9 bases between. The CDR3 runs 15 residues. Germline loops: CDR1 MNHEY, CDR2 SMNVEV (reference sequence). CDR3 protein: CASSLWGRGNQPQHF. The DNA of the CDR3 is TGTGCCAGCAGTTTATGGGGCCGCGGCAATCAGCCCCAGCATTTT.

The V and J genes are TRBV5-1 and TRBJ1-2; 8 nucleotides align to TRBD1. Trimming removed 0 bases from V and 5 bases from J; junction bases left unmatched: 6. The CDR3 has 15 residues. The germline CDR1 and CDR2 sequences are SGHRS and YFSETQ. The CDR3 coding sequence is TGCGCCAGCAGCTTGGCTCCACAGGGGGTGTATGGCTACACCTTC. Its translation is CASSLAPQGVYGYTF.

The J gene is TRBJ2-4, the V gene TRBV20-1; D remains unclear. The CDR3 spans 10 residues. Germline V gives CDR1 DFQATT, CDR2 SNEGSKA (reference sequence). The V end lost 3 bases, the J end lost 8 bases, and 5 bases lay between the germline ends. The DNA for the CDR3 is TGCAGTGCTAGTCATGACATTCAGTACTTC. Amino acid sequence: CSASHDIQYF.

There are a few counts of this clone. The CDR3 DNA is TGTGCCTGGAGTGTGGGCGACTATGGCTACACCTTC. It encodes CAWSVGDYGYTF. V usage is TRBV30 and J usage is TRBJ1-2; D is uncertain. V lost 0 bases and J lost 3, with 5 bases in between. The CDR3 totals 12 residues. Germline loops: CDR1 GTSNPN, CDR2 SVGIG (reference sequence). The complete variable domain, with remaining parts taken from reference TRBV30 and TRBJ1-2, reads SQTIHQWPATLVQPVGSPLSLECTVEGTSNPNLYWYRQAAGRGLQLLFYSVGIGQISSEVPQNLSASRPQDRQFILSSKKLLLSDSGFYLCAWSVGDYGYTFGSGTRLTVV.

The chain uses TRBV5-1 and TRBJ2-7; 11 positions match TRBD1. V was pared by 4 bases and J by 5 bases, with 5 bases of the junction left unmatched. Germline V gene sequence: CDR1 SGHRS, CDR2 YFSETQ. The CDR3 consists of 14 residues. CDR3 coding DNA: TGCGCCAGCAGCCACGGACAGGGGGCCGACGAGCAGTACTTC. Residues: CASSHGQGADEQYF.

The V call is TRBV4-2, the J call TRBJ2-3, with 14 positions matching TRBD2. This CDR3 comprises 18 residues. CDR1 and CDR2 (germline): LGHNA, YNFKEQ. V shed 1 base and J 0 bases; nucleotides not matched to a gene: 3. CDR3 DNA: TGTGCCAGCAGCCAAGGACTAGCGGGAGGGCCCAGCACAGATACGCAGTATTTT. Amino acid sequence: CASSQGLAGGPSTDTQYF.

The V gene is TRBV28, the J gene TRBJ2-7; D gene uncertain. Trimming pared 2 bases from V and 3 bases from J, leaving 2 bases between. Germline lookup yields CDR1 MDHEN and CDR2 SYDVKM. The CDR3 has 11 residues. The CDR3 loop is CASSLGYEQYF. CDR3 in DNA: TGTGCCAGCAGTTTAGGCTACGAGCAGTACTTC.

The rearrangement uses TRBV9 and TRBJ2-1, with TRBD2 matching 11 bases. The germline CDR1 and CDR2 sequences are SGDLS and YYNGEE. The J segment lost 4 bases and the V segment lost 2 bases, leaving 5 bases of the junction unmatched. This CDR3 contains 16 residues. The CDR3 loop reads CASSVAGTSGYNEQFF. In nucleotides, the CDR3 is TGTGCCAGCAGCGTCGCCGGGACTAGCGGATACAATGAGCAGTTCTTC.

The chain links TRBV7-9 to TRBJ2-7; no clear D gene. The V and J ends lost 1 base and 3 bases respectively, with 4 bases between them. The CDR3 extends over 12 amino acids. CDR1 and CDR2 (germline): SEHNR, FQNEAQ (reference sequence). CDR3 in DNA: TGTGCCAGCAGCTTAGGTTTCTACGAGCAGTACTTC. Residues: CASSLGFYEQYF.

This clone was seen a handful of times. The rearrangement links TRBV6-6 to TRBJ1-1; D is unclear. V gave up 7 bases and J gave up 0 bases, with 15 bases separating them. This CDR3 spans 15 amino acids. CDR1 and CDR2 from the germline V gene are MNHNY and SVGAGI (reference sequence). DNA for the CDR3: TGTGCCAGCACCCGGGCCTCGTCAATGAACACTGAAGCTTTCTTT. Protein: CASTRASSMNTEAFF.

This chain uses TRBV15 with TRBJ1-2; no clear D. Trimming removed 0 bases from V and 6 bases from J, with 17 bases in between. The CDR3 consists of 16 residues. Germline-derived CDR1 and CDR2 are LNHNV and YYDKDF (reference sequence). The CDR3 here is CATSRDRGRGLNGYTF. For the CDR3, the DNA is TGTGCCACCAGCAGAGATAGAGGAAGAGGGCTAAATGGCTACACCTTC.

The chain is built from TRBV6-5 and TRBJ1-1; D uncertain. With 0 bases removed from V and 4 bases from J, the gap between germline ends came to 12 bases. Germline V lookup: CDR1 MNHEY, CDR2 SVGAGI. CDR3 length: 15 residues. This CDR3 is CASSYSPAGFTEAFF. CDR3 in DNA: TGTGCCAGCAGTTACTCACCTGCGGGATTCACTGAAGCTTTCTTT.

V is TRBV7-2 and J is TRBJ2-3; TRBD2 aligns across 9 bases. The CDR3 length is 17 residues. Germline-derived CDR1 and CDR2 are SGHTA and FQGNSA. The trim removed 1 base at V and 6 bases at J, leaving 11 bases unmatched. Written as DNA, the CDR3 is TGTGCCAGCAGCTTAGAGGGGAGCGGGAGGCTCATGGATACGCAGTATTTT. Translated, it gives CASSLEGSGRLMDTQYF.

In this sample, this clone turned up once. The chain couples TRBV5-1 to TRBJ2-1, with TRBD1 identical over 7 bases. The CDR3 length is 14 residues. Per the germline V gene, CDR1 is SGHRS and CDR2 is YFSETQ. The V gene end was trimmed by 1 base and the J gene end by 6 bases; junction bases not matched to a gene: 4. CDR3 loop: CASSLRGRGNEQFF. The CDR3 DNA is TGCGCCAGCAGCTTGAGGGGGCGAGGCAATGAGCAGTTCTTC.

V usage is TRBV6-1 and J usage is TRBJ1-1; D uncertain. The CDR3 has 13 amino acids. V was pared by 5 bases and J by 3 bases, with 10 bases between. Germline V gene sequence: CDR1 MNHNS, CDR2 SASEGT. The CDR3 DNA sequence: TGTGCCAGCAGTTGGGCCTTCGACACTGAAGCTTTCTTT. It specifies CASSWAFDTEAFF.

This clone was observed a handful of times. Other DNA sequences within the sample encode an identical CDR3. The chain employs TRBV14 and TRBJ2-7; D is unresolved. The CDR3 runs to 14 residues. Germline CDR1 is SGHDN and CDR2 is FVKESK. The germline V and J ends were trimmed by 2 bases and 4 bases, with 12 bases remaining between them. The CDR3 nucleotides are TGTGCCAGCAGCCAACAAGGCCTAGGGTACGAGCAGTACTTC. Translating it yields CASSQQGLGYEQYF.

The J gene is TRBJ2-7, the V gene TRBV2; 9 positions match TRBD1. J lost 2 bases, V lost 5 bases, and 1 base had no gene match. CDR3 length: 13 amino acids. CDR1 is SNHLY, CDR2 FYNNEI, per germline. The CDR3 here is CASSRDRAYEQYF. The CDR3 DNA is TGTGCCAGCAGTCGGGACAGGGCCTACGAGCAGTACTTC.